The next 21 T cell receptor beta chains were all read from a single sample in a study of human thymus T cells. Using immunoSEQ multiplex PCR, the repertoire was profiled, and TCRdb retains in-frame clones only, with some absent. The sample carries tens of thousands of clones, 85% to 95% recorded once. It was from resections taken during corrective heart surgery that the thymus tissue came. Sequencing used thymus tissue. The receptors derive from a girl under two years old with a congenital heart defect but otherwise immunologically healthy.

The V call is TRBV28, the J call TRBJ2-4; TRBD2 matches at 13 bases. With 5 bases clipped from V and 0 bases from J, the junction kept 10 bases outside the gene matches. The germline V gene encodes CDR1 MDHEN and CDR2 SYDVKM. The CDR3 is 19 amino acids. CDR3: CASSPPGLAGCLAKNIQYF. The CDR3 DNA reads as TGTGCCAGCAGTCCACCGGGACTAGCGGGATGTCTAGCCAAAAACATTCAGTACTTC.

This clone has just one count. The chain joins TRBV27 to TRBJ1-1; possible D gene TRBD1, 6 bases. V shed 5 bases and J shed 8 bases, with 15 bases lying between them. The CDR3 is 13 residues long. Germline CDR1 MNHEY, CDR2 SMNVEV (reference sequence). The CDR3 DNA reads TGTGCCAGCAGTCCCAGGGGAGGGGGAGAAGCTTTCTTT. This sequence encodes CASSPRGGGEAFF.

With regard to this clone: Germline is not matched at one junction end, which may reflect a read error. This chain uses TRBV27 with TRBJ2-7; TRBD1 agrees at 8 bases. Germline V gene sequence: CDR1 MNHEY, CDR2 SMNVEV (reference sequence). CDR3 length: 12 residues. The DNA for the CDR3 is TGTGCCGGCAGGGGGCGGTTCTACGAGCAGTACTTC. Protein: CAGRGRFYEQYF.

The chain joins TRBV7-3 to TRBJ1-5; no firm D call. The CDR3 is made up of 14 amino acids. The germline V gene has CDR1 SGHTA and CDR2 FQGTGA. Deletions cut 6 bases from V and 0 bases from J, with 9 bases between. CDR3 coding DNA: TGTGCCAGCAGTCCTTCATGTAGCAATCAGCCCCAGCATTTT. This translates into CASSPSCSNQPQHF.

The chain couples TRBV4-1 to TRBJ2-1; TRBD2 matches 7 bases. Unmatched junction bases numbered 17, after V lost 4 bases and J lost 5 bases. The CDR3 covers 18 residues. The germline gives CDR1 MGHRA, CDR2 YSYEKL. The CDR3 DNA reads as TGCGCCAGCAGCCCTATTGGGGCAGCGGGGTGGGGAAACAATGAGCAGTTCTTC. Its translation: CASSPIGAAGWGNNEQFF.

Note on this clone: The junction does not match germline at one end; this may be a read error. The chain carries TRBV4-1 and TRBJ1-4, with D perhaps TRBD1 (5 bases). Germline CDR1 and CDR2: MGHRA and YSYEKL. This CDR3 is 18 amino acids long. The CDR3 here is CATSGTYSPTRFNEKLFF. The CDR3 region has the DNA TGCGCCACCAGCGGGACTTACTCCCCGACCCGCTTTAATGAAAAACTGTTTTTT.

CDR3 coding DNA: TGCAGCGTTGAAGTCAGGACAGGGACGGGCTCTGGAAACACCATATATTTT. Translated: CSVEVRTGTGSGNTIYF. The chain couples TRBV29-1 to TRBJ1-3; 8 nucleotides align to TRBD1. This CDR3 contains 17 residues. V lost 1 base and J lost 0; bases outside the gene matches: 8. The germline V gene encodes CDR1 SQVTM and CDR2 ANQGSEA.

This clone showed up just a few times. V gene TRBV6-1 combines with J gene TRBJ1-5; the match to TRBD1 covers 11 bases. This CDR3 contains 19 residues. Germline lookup yields CDR1 MNHNS and CDR2 SASEGT. V lost 6 bases, J lost 4 bases, and 17 bases stayed unmatched. The CDR3: CASRENRDRGTEANQPQHF. The CDR3, as DNA: TGTGCCAGCAGAGAAAACCGGGACAGGGGGACGGAAGCTAATCAGCCCCAGCATTTT.

The chain employs TRBV27 and TRBJ2-1, with 9 nucleotides matching TRBD1. V dropped 10 bases and J dropped 8; count of bases not matched to a gene: 15. The CDR3 totals 15 residues. Per the germline V gene, CDR1 is MNHEY and CDR2 is SMNVEV (reference sequence). CDR3 residues: CATETRDRVNYEQFF. In nucleotides, the CDR3 is TGTGCCACCGAGACCCGGGACAGGGTCAACTATGAGCAGTTCTTC.

The chain recombines TRBV21-1 with TRBJ1-5; the D call in the table, TRBD1, was not verified against the DNA. TRBV21-1 is annotated as a pseudogene. The CDR3 is 16 residues long. DNA of the CDR3: TGTGCCAGCAGCACCGGACAGGGATCGAGCAATCAGCCCCAGCATTTT. It is translated as CASSTGQGSSNQPQHF.

The V and J genes are TRBV5-1 and TRBJ1-1; no definite D call. CDR3 length: 14 amino acids. The V end was cut by 3 bases, the J end by 1 base, with 10 bases between. CDR1 is SGHRS and CDR2 is YFSETQ in the germline V gene. This CDR3 reads CASSYRAPNTEAFF. The CDR3 bases are TGCGCCAGCAGCTACAGAGCCCCGAACACTGAAGCTTTCTTT.

The chain uses TRBV25-1 and TRBJ1-1; D not certain. Trimming cost V 6 bases and J 1 base, with 9 bases left between them. Germline V gene lookup returns CDR1 MGHDK and CDR2 SYGVNS. This CDR3 has 13 amino acids. CDR3 nucleotide sequence: TGTGCCAGCAGCGGACGGCCGAACACTGAAGCTTTCTTT. As protein: CASSGRPNTEAFF. The variable domain in full, completed from reference TRBV25-1 and TRBJ1-1, reads EADIYQTPRYLVIGTGKKITLECSQTMGHDKMYWYQQDPGMELHLIHYSYGVNSTEKGDLSSESTVSRIRTEHFPLTLESARPSHTSQYLCASSGRPNTEAFFGQGTRLTVV.

The chain joins TRBV10-3 to TRBJ1-2; D is unclear. CDR1 and CDR2 from the germline V gene are ENHRY and SYGVKD. V lost 7 bases, J lost 7 bases, and 16 bases lay in between. The CDR3 is 13 amino acids. The CDR3 region is CAITLRWGGGYTF. Here the CDR3 DNA reads TGTGCCATCACCCTAAGGTGGGGTGGTGGCTACACCTTC.

The chain is built from TRBV6-6 and TRBJ1-1; D is undetermined. The V gene lost 7 bases and the J gene lost 11 bases, with 5 bases spanning the gap. The germline CDR1 and CDR2 sequences are MNHNY and SVGAGI (reference sequence). The CDR3 contains 8 residues. CDR3 residues: CASNLAFF. Here the CDR3 DNA reads TGTGCCAGCAACCTGGCTTTCTTT.

The V and J genes are TRBV5-6 and TRBJ2-7, with TRBD2 matching 12 bases. This CDR3 has 16 residues. CDR1 is SGHDT and CDR2 is YYEEEE in the germline V gene. The V segment lost 4 bases and the J segment 1 base; nucleotides outside the gene matches: 6. DNA of the CDR3: TGTGCCAGCAGCCTCAGGACTAGCGGGGTGTCCTACGAGCAGTACTTC. Translated: CASSLRTSGVSYEQYF.

The chain uses TRBV5-5 and TRBJ1-1; TRBD1 might be the D (5 bases). The ends were cut back, 1 base at V and 5 bases at J, with 9 bases in the middle. This CDR3 contains 13 residues. The germline V gene encodes CDR1 SGHKS and CDR2 YYEKEE (reference sequence). The CDR3 DNA is TGTGCCAGCAGCTTGCGGAGGGGAACTGAAGCTTTCTTT. Protein product: CASSLRRGTEAFF. The full variable domain, in which reference TRBV5-5 and TRBJ1-1 provide the parts outside the CDR3, is DAGVTQSPTHLIKTRGQQVTLRCSPISGHKSVSWYQQVLGQGPQFIFQYYEKEERGRGNFPDRFSARQFPNYSSELNVNALLLGDSALYLCASSLRRGTEAFFGQGTRLTVV.

The table lists this clone with a few counts. The chain carries TRBV11-2 and TRBJ1-2; tentative D call: TRBD1 (6 bases). Germline CDR1 and CDR2: SGHAT and FQNNGV. The CDR3 length is 14 residues. V was trimmed by 3 bases and J by 3 bases, leaving 11 bases between them. The CDR3 protein is CASSFGQIDYGYTF. As DNA, the CDR3 is TGTGCCAGCAGCTTCGGACAGATCGACTATGGCTACACCTTC.

The chain joins TRBV5-4 to TRBJ2-3, with D maybe TRBD2 (5 bases). The V gene's germline CDR1 is SGHNT and CDR2 YYREEE (reference sequence). The germline V and J ends were trimmed by 0 bases and 2 bases, with 13 bases remaining between them. CDR3 length equals 16 residues. CDR3 nucleotide sequence: TGTGCCAGCAGCTTGGGAGGGAAGCGGATCACAGATACGCAGTATTTT. Its protein product is CASSLGGKRITDTQYF. The variable domain in full, completed from reference TRBV5-4 and TRBJ2-3, reads ETGVTQSPTHLIKTRGQQVTLRCSSQSGHNTVSWYQQALGQGPQFIFQYYREEENGRGNFPPRFSGLQFPNYSSELNVNALELDDSALYLCASSLGGKRITDTQYFGPGTRLTVL.

V is TRBV27 and J is TRBJ2-1; 9 bases line up with TRBD2. The CDR3 has 16 amino acids. V shed 5 bases and J 9 bases; nucleotides not matched to a gene: 14. The germline CDR1 and CDR2 sequences are MNHEY and SMNVEV (reference sequence). This CDR3 is CASSTRLAEERGEQFF. DNA for the CDR3: TGTGCCAGCAGTACCCGACTAGCGGAGGAGCGTGGTGAGCAGTTCTTC.

The chain combines TRBV25-1 with TRBJ1-4; 7 nucleotides agree with TRBD1. Per the germline V gene, CDR1 is MGHDK and CDR2 is SYGVNS. There are 13 residues in the CDR3. The junction had 4 bases not matched to a gene; V was cut back by 6 bases and J by 6 bases. The CDR3 DNA is TGTGCCAGCAGCAGGGGGTCGGATGAAAAACTGTTTTTT. This codes for CASSRGSDEKLFF. The whole variable domain, remainder taken from reference TRBV25-1 and TRBJ1-4, is EADIYQTPRYLVIGTGKKITLECSQTMGHDKMYWYQQDPGMELHLIHYSYGVNSTEKGDLSSESTVSRIRTEHFPLTLESARPSHTSQYLCASSRGSDEKLFFGSGTQLSVL.

The rearrangement uses TRBV7-9 and TRBJ2-7, with 12 positions matching TRBD2. V was pared by 5 bases and J by 4 bases, with 18 bases of the junction left unmatched. The germline gives CDR1 SEHNR, CDR2 FQNEAQ (reference sequence). The CDR3 spans 19 residues. CDR3 bases: TGTGCCAGCAGCCAAATTACTAGCGGGAGGCCCGGGGGTCGGTACGAGCAGTACTTC. Protein sequence: CASSQITSGRPGGRYEQYF.